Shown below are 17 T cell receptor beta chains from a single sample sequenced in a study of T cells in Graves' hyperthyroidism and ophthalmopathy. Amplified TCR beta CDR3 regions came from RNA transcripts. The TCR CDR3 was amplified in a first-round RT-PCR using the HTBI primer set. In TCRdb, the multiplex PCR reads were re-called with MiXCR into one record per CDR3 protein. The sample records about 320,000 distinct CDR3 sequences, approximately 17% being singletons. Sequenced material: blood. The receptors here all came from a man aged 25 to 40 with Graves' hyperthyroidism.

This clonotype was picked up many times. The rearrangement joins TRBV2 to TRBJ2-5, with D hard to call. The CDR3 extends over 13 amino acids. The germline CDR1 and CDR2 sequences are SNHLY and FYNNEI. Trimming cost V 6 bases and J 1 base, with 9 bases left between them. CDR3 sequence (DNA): TGTGCCAGCAGCCCGGACGCCCAAGAGACCCAGTACTTC. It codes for CASSPDAQETQYF. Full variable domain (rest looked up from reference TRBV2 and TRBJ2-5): EPEVTQTPSHQVTQMGQEVILRCVPISNHLYFYWYRQILGQKVEFLVSFYNNEISEKSEIFDDQFSVERPDGSNFTLKIRSTKLEDSAMYFCASSPDAQETQYFGPGTRLLVL.

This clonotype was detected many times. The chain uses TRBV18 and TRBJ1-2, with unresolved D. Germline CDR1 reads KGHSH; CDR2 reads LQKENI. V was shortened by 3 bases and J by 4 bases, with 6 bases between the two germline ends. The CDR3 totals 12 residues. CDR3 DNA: TGTGCCAGCTCACCCACGAGCTATGGCTACACCTTC. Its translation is CASSPTSYGYTF.

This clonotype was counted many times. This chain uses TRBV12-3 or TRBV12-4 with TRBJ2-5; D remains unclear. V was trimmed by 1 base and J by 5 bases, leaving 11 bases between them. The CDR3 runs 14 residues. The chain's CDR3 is CASSLGPTRETQYF. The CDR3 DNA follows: TGTGCCAGCAGTTTAGGTCCTACCAGGGAGACCCAGTACTTC.

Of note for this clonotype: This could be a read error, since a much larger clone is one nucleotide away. CDR3 sequence reads: CATSETTSGTYNERFF. The CDR3, as DNA: TGTGCCACCAGTGAAACGACTAGCGGGACCTACAATGAGCGGTTCTTC. The chain joins TRBV24-1 to TRBJ2-1; 11 bases agree with TRBD2. CDR1 is KGHDR, CDR2 SFDVKD, per germline. CDR3 size: 16 residues.

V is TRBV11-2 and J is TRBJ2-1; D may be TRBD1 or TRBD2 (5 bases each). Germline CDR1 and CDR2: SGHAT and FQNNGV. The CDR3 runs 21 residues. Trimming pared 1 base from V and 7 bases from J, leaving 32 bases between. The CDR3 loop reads CASSLAFPWAEESWGWNEQFF. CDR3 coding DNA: TGTGCCAGCAGCTTAGCGTTCCCATGGGCTGAGGAGAGTTGGGGGTGGAATGAGCAGTTCTTC.

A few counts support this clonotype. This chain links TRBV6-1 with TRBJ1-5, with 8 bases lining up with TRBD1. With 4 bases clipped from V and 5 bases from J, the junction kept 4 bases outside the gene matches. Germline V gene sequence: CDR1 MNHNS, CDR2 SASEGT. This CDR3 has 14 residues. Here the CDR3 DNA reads TGTGCCAGCAGTGCCCCAGGGGGCTATCAGCCCCAGCATTTT. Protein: CASSAPGGYQPQHF.

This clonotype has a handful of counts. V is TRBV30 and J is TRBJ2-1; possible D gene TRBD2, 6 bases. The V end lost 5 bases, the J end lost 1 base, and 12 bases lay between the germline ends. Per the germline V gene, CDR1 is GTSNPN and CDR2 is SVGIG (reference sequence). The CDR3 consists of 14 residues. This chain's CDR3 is CAWSGGESYNEQFF. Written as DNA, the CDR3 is TGTGCCTGGTCCGGGGGTGAATCCTACAATGAGCAGTTCTTC.

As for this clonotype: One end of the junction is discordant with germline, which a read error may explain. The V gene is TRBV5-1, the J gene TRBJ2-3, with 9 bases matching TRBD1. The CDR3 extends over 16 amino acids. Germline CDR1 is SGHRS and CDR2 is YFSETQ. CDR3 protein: CASSRAGTGSTGTQYF. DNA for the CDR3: TGCGCCAGCAGTCGAGCGGGGACAGGGAGCACAGGTACGCAGTATTTT.

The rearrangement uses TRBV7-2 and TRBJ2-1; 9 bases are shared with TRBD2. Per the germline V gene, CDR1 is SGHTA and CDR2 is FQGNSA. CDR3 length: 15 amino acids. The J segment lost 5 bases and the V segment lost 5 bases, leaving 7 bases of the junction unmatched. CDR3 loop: CASSPRLAEHNEQFF. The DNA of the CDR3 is TGTGCCAGCAGCCCACGACTAGCGGAACACAATGAGCAGTTCTTC.

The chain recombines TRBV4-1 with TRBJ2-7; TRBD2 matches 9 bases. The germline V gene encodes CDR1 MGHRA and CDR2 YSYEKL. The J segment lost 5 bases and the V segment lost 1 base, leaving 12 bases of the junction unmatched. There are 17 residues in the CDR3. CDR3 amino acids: CASSQGGGGSRRDEQYF. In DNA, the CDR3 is TGCGCCAGCAGCCAAGGCGGGGGGGGCTCCCGGCGGGACGAGCAGTACTTC.

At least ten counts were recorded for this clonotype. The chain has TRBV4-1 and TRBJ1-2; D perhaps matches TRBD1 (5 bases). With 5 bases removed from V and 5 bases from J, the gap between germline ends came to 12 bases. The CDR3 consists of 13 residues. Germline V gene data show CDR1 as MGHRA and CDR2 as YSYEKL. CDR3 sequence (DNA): TGCGCCAGCAGCTGGGACGGGACTTATGGCTACACCTTC. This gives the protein CASSWDGTYGYTF.

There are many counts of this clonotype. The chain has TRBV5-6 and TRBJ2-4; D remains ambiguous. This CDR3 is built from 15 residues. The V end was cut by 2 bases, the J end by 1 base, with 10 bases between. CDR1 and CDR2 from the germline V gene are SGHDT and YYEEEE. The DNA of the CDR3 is TGTGCCAGCAGCTTACCCGATGCGGCCAAAAACATTCAGTACTTC. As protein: CASSLPDAAKNIQYF.

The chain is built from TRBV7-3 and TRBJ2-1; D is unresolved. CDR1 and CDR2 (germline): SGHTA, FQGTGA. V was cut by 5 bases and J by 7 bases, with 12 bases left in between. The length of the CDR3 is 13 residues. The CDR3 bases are TGTGCCAGCAGCCCCTTCGGTGGTAATGAGCAGTTCTTC. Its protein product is CASSPFGGNEQFF.

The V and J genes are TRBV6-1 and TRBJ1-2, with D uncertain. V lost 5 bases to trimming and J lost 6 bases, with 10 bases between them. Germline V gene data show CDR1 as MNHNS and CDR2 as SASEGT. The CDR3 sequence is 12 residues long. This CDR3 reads CASSTGVHGYTF. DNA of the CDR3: TGTGCCAGCAGTACCGGGGTGCATGGCTACACCTTC.

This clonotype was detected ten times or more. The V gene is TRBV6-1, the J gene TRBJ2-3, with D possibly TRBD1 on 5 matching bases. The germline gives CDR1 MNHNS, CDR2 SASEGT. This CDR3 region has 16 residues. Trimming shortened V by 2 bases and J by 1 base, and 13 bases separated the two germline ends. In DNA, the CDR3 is TGTGCCAGCAGTGAATTCTGGGGCGCACGCACAGATACGCAGTATTTT. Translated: CASSEFWGARTDTQYF.

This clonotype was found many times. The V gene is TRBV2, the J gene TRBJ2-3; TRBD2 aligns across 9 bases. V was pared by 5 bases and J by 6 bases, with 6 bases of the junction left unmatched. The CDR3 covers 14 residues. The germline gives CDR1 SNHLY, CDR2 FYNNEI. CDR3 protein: CASSTGLAFDTQYF. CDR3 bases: TGTGCCAGCAGTACGGGACTAGCATTTGATACGCAGTATTTT.

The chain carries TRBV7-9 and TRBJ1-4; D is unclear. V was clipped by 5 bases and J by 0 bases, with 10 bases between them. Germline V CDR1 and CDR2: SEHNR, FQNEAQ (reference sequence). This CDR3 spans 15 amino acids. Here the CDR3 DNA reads TGTGCCAGCAGCCACATCGGGGCAACTAATGAAAAACTGTTTTTT. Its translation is CASSHIGATNEKLFF.